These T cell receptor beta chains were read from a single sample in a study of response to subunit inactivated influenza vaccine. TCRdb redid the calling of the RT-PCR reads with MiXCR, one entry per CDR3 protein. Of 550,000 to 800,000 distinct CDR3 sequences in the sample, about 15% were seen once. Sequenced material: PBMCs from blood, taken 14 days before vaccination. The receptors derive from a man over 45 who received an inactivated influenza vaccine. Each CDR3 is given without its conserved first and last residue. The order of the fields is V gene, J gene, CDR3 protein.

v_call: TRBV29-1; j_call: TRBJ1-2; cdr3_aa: SVEGQSNSFNYGYT
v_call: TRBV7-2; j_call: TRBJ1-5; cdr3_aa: ASSLAPTGGGQPQH
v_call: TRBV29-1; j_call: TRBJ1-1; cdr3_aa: SVEGAAGDTEAF
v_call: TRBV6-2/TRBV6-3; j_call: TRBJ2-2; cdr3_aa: ASSYWTGSGELF
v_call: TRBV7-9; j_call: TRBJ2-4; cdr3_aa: ASSLSGQGGKNIQY
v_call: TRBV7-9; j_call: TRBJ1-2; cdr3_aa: ASSLDSGPYYGYT
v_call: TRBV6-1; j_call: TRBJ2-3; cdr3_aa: ASAPSGLAGAPGTQY
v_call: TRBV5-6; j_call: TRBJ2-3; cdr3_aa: ASSLGPADTQY
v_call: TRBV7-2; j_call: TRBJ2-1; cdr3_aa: ASSLSWGGPRRNEQF
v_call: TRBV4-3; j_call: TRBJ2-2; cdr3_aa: ASSQDVAGGGGELF
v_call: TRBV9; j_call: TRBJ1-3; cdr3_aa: ASSPAEAGNTIY
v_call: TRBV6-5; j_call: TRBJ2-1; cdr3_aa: ASSYRGLAGGEQF
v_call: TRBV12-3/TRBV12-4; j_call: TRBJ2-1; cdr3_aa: ASSPQSDLAGEQF
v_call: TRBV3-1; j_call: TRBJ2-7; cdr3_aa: ASSQNSREQY
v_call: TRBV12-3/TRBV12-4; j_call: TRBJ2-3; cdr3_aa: ASSLGERVTDTQY
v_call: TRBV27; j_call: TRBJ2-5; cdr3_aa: ASSSSTGGLETQY
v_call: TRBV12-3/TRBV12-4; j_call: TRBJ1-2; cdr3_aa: ASTPAGTYGYT
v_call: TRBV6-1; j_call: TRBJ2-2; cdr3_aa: ASTLSGLAGAPGELF
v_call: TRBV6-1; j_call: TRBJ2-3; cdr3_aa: ASRVGAGTDTQY
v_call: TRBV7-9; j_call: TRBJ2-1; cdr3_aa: ASSRGVWDHNEQF
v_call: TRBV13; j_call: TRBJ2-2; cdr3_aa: ASRPPGQNTGELF
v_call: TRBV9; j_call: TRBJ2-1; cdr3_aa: ASSVVGRPSYNEQF